The sequence of this TCR beta chain was determined in a study of cytomegalovirus exposure and HLA in healthy donors. Study-level points and caveats: CMV serostatus alone was available as immune exposure information. In an earlier analysis, productive rearrangement rates for most beta V segments clustered near 87% or 30%. Links to common viral pathogens appeared, in a later analysis, for several of the most significant clusters.

PCR used 60 Vbeta primers and 13 Jbeta primers. Assay: immunoSEQ multiplex PCR; the TCRdb copy retains only in-frame clones and omits some. Here the sample spans about 150,000 clones, over 60% being singletons. This clone was recorded once. Its matching antigen is unknown. Trimming stripped 2 bases from V and 5 bases from J, with 18 bases between. Germline lookup yields CDR1 SGHAT and CDR2 FQDESV (reference sequence). This CDR3 has 16 amino acids. Sequencing was performed on PBMCs. The rearrangement links TRBV11-1 to TRBJ2-5; no clear D. This TCR came from a man in his forties in good health and CMV-seropositive. The CDR3 loop reads CASSLNSATLGETQYF. In nucleotides, the CDR3 is TGTGCCAGCAGCTTAAATTCGGCGACTCTAGGCGAGACCCAGTACTTC.